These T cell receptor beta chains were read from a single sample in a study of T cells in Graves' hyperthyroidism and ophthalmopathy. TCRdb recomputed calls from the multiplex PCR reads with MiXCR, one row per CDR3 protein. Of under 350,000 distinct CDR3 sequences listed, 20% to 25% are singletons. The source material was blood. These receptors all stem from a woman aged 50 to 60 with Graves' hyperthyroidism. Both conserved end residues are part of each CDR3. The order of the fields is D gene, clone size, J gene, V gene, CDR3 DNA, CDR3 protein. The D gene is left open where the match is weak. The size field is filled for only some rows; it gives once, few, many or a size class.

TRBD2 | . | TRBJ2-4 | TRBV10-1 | TGCGCCAGCACCCTAAAGCTAGCGGGAGACTCAGAGAACATTCAGTACTTC | CASTLKLAGDSENIQYF
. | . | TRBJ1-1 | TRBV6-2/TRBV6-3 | TGTGCCAGCAGTTACTGGCCAGGGGCTCTGAACACTGAAGCTTTCTTT | CASSYWPGALNTEAFF
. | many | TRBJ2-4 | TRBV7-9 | TGTGCCAGCAGCTTTTCGCAGGGAGCCAAAAACATTCAGTACTTC | CASSFSQGAKNIQYF
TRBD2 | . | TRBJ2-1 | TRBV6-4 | TGTGCCAGCAGTGACTCTGGGACTACGACCTACAATGAGCAGTTCTTC | CASSDSGTTTYNEQFF
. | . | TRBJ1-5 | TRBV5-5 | TGTGCCAGCAGCTTCCGTCAGGGAGGAGGCAATCAGCCCCAGCATTTT | CASSFRQGGGNQPQHF
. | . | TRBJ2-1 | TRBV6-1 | TGTGCCACCGGCCTCTCGCGCGGGGCCTACAATGAGCAGTTCTTC | CATGLSRGAYNEQFF
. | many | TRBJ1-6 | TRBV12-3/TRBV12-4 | TGTGCCAGCAGTTTATTCAGGGATTCACCCCTCCACTTT | CASSLFRDSPLHF
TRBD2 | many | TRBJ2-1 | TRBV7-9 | TGTGCCAGCAGCTCTACTAGCGGGGGGGAGGATGAGCAGTTCTTC | CASSSTSGGEDEQFF
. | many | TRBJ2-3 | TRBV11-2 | TGTGCCAGCAGCTGGTCCCCAGCCGCTGATACGCAGTATTTT | CASSWSPAADTQYF
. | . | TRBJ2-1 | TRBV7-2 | TGTGCCAGCAGCTTACGTTTTAGCTCCTACAATGAGCAGTTCTTC | CASSLRFSSYNEQFF
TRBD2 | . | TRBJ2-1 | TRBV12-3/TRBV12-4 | TGTGCCAGCAGTAGCTCAAGCGGGAGTAAAAGGGAGCAGTTCTTC | CASSSSSGSKREQFF
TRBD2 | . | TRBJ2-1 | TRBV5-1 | TGCGCCAGCAGCTTGGGAATTGCGGGAGGGATCAATGAGCAGTTCTTC | CASSLGIAGGINEQFF
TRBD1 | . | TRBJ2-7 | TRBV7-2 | TGTGCCACCAGTGGTTCGGGACAGGGGGACTACGAGCAGTACTTC | CATSGSGQGDYEQYF
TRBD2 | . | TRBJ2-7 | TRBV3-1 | TGTGCCAGCAGCCAAGACGACCGCGGGAGAGCCTACGAGCAGTACTTC | CASSQDDRGRAYEQYF
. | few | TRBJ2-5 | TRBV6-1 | TGTGCCAGCAGTGGCTACATCCAAGAGACCCAGTACTTC | CASSGYIQETQYF
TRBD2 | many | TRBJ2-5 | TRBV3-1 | TGTGCCAGCAGCCAAGGACAGCGAGCGGGGGGTCCCCAAGAGACCCAGTACTTC | CASSQGQRAGGPQETQYF
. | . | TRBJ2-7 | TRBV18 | TGTGCCAGCTCACCGACTGGCGGGAATTCCTACGAGCAGTACTTC | CASSPTGGNSYEQYF
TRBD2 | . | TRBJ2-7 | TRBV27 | TGTGCCAGCAGTCCCCGGGGAGGGAGGGTCTACGAGCAGTACTTC | CASSPRGGRVYEQYF
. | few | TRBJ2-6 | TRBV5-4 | TGTGCCAGCCAGGGGGGGAGTCCCTCTGGGGCCAACGTCCTGACTTTC | CASQGGSPSGANVLTF
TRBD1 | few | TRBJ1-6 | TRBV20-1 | TGCAGTGCTAGGGGCAGGGGGAGATCACCCCTCCACTTT | CSARGRGRSPLHF
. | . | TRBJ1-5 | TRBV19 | TGTGCCAGTCGGGGGGGCGGGGGCAACAATCAGCCCCAGCATTTT | CASRGGGGNNQPQHF
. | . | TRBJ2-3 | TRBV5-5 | TGTGCCAGCAGGAGGGGGGGACTAAGCACAGATACGCAGTATTTT | CASRRGGLSTDTQYF
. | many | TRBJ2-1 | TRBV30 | TGTGCCTGGGGAACCGGGACTCGCGATGAGCAGTTCTTC | CAWGTGTRDEQFF
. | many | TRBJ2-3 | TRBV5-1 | TGCGCCAGCAGCTTGGAACAGCGCACAGATACGCAGTATTTT | CASSLEQRTDTQYF
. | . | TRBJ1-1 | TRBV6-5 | TGTGCCAGCAGTTACTCCTATGGGAAGAGTACTGAAGCTTTCTTT | CASSYSYGKSTEAFF
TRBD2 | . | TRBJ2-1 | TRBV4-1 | TGCGCCAGCAGCCAAGTAGGAGCGGGGGGGCAGTTCTTC | CASSQVGAGGQFF
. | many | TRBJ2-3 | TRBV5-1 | TGCGCCAGCAGCTTTAGCGGCCGTAGCACAGATACGCAGTATTTT | CASSFSGRSTDTQYF
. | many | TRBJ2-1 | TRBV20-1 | TGCAGTGCTAGAGATAGAGGACGGGCCTACAATGAGCAGTTCTTC | CSARDRGRAYNEQFF
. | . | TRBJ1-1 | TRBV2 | TGTGCCAGCAGTTATTACAGGGTCACTGAAGCTTTCTTT | CASSYYRVTEAFF
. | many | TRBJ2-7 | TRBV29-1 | TGCAGCGTTGAGTTCGAAAACTCCTACGAGCAGTACTTC | CSVEFENSYEQYF
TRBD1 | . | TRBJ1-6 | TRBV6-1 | TGTGCCAGGAGGGACAGGGGACCCAATTCACCCCTCCACTTT | CARRDRGPNSPLHF
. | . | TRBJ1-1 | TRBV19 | TGTGCCAGTAGTATAGAATTCGGCCGGATGAACACTGAAGCTTTCTTT | CASSIEFGRMNTEAFF
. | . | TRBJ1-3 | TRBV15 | TGTGCCACCAGCAGGGGGGCCCGAGATCCTGGAAACACCATATATTTT | CATSRGARDPGNTIYF
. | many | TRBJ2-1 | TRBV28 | TGTGCCAGCAGCTTCGGGGGTGAGCAGTTCTTC | CASSFGGEQFF
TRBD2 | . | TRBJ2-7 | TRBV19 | TGTGCCAGTAGTAGGACTAGCGGGAGGGCGAATTCCTACGAGCAGTACTTC | CASSRTSGRANSYEQYF
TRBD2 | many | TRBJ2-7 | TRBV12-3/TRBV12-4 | TGTGCCAGCAGTCTGATGTCGATCGGGACTAGCGGTTACTACGAGCAGTACTTC | CASSLMSIGTSGYYEQYF
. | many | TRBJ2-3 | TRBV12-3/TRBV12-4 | TGTGCCAGCAGTTGGAAGGCAATCACAGATACGCAGTATTTT | CASSWKAITDTQYF
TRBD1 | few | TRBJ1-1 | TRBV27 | TGTGCCAGCAGTTTGGAAAGGGGGCTTGGTCTTAGGTTCTTT | CASSLERGLGLRFF
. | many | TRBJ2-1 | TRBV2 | TGTGCCAGCAGTCCGACGGCCCGTGAGCAGTTCTTC | CASSPTAREQFF
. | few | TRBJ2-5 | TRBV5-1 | TGCGCCAGCAGCTCCGCCTCGAGTCAAGAGACCCAGTACTTC | CASSSASSQETQYF
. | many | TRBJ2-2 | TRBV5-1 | TGCGCCAGCAGCTTGCGGATAGACACCGGGGAGCTGTTTTTT | CASSLRIDTGELFF
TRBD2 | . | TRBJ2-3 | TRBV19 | TGTGCCAGTAGTATTGCGACTAGCGTGGATACGCAGTATTTT | CASSIATSVDTQYF
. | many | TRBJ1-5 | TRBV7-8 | TGTGCCAGCAGCCGCGGGAGGGCCTTAGAGCCCCAGCATTTT | CASSRGRALEPQHF
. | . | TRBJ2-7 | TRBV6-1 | TGTGCCAGCAGACCGATCAGCCCAACGTACTACGAGCAGTACTTC | CASRPISPTYYEQYF
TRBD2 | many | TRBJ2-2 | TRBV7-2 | TGTGCCAGCCCTGGCGCTAGCGGGAGGACCGGGGAGCTGTTTTTT | CASPGASGRTGELFF
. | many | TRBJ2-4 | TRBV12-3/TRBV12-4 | TGTGCCAGCAGTGCAGTCGGGACAAGAGCCAAAAACATTCAGTACTTC | CASSAVGTRAKNIQYF
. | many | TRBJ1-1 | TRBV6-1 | TGTGCCAGCAGTACCCCACCCAACACTGAAGCTTTCTTT | CASSTPPNTEAFF
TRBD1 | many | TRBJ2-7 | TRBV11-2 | TGTGCCAGCAGCGGGACAGGGGCCGCCTACGAGCAGTACTTC | CASSGTGAAYEQYF
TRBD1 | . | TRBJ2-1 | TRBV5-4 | TGTGCCAGCAGCTCGGACAGGGGAAGCTCCTACAATGAGCAGTTCTTC | CASSSDRGSSYNEQFF